The entry below gives a single T cell receptor (beta chain) sequence along with its context. This record belongs to a study of blood T cell repertoires in COVID-19. Study-level information: The samples span acute and convalescent COVID-19 from the United States, Italy and Spain. PBMCs, B-cell-depleted T cells, or T cells provided the cDNA or gDNA that made up the material.

With 0 bases clipped from V and 2 bases from J, the junction kept 10 bases outside the gene matches. This CDR3 has 17 residues. CDR1 is SGHRS and CDR2 is YFSETQ in the germline V gene. Profiled with immunoSEQ multiplex PCR; TCRdb holds only in-frame clones, not every one. The table includes approximately 440,000 clones, about 87% detected once. The chain is built from TRBV5-1 and TRBJ1-2; 7 nucleotides line up with TRBD1. Material for sequencing was peripheral blood. The receptor was isolated from a woman aged 45 to 65 with COVID-19, enrolled during active disease. The CDR3 nucleotides are TGCGCCAGCAGCTTGGAGGCAGGGGGTCAAGGAAACTATGGCTACACCTTC. Encoded protein: CASSLEAGGQGNYGYTF.